This T cell receptor beta chain stems from a study of OX40 agonist ivuxolimab in advanced cancers. Germline V gene data show CDR1 as SEHNR and CDR2 as FQNEAQ (reference sequence). V lost 1 base and J lost 6, with 16 bases in between. The CDR3 consists of 16 residues. TCRdb's table, derived via immunoSEQ multiplex PCR, lists solely in-frame clones and lacks some. The sample shows 70,000 to 95,000 clones, about four fifths of them seen only once. The input for sequencing was CD4+ or CD8+ T cells sorted from blood, taken in a trial of the OX40 agonist ivuxolimab. The chain joins TRBV7-9 to TRBJ1-5; tentatively, D is TRBD1 (6 bases). The TCR was taken from an adult with an advanced solid tumor such as melanoma, head and neck, liver or kidney cancer. Written as DNA, the CDR3 is TGTGCCAGCAGCTTAGAGATAACAGGGCAGAGTCAGCCCCAGCATTTT. Residues: CASSLEITGQSQPQHF.